This T cell receptor (beta chain) was captured by sequencing in a study of regulatory T cells in long-lasting Graves disease. Study-wide findings and caveats: Preferential use of TRBV28, TRBJ1-2 and TRBJ2-5 was seen in persistent disease.

TCR beta libraries were built with iRepertoire HTBI primers and Arm-PCR of CDR3 regions. TCRdb used MiXCR to reprocess the multiplex PCR reads, holding one entry per CDR3 protein. The repertoire has 400,000 to 450,000 distinct CDR3 sequences, about a quarter of them found once; the top ten carry roughly 26%. This clonotype came up a few times. Its target is not known. Time point described: persistent/refractory GD, antithyroid drugs over 5 years with positive TRAb. After RNA was extracted from PBMCs, the TCR library was made from it. The source of the patients was an endocrinology department in Xi'an, China. The CDR3 extends over 12 amino acids. CDR1 and CDR2 from the germline V gene are MNHNS and SASEGT. Trimming left V 5 bases short and J 0 bases short, with 4 bases between.

This sequence originates from a female donor with Graves disease. This sequence joins TRBV6-1 and TRBJ1-1; D gene uncertain. The sequencing here drew on peripheral blood mononuclear cells (PBMCs), taken when the disease was refractory, from a patient treated with antithyroid drugs. CDR3 region: CASSKLNTEAFF. As DNA, the CDR3 is TGTGCCAGCAGTAAACTGAACACTGAAGCTTTCTTT.